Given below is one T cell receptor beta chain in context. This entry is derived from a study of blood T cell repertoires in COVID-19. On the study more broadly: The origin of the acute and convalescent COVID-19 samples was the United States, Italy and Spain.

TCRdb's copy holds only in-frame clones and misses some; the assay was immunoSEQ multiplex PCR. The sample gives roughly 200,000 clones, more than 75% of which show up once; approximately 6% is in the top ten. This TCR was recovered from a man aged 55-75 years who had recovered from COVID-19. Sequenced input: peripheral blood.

CDR3 in DNA: TGTGCCAGCAGCTTACGGTCCGAAGTGACAGGAGGAAACTATGGCTACACCTTC. This encodes CASSLRSEVTGGNYGYTF. V is TRBV5-5 and J is TRBJ1-2; possible D gene TRBD1, 6 bases. The V and J ends lost 2 bases and 2 bases respectively, with 22 bases between them. Germline CDR1 SGHKS, CDR2 YYEKEE (reference sequence). The CDR3 sequence is 18 residues long.